Listed here is a single T cell receptor (beta chain). Its antigen is still unknown. No base-level quality is on record; no much larger clone is a single base apart. The treatment or condition label, as the study defines it: allogeneic hematopoietic cell transplantation with graft depleted of TCRalphabeta T cells and CD19 B cells. TCRalphabeta/CD19-depleted allogeneic hematopoietic cell grafts were given to the transplant recipients, all of whom were children. The data derive from a study of T-cell reconstitution after alpha-beta-depleted transplantation in children (dated by TCRdb to about 2016). For the study in its entirety: T-cell immune reconstitution after TCRalphabeta/CD19-depleted allogeneic hematopoietic cell transplantation in children was quantitatively tracked in the study by means of TCR repertoire profiling. The research as a whole found: About two months after transplant, the apparently early recovery of alphabetaT-cell counts reportedly depended on just several hundred clones that had expanded rapidly and came from non-depleted graft cells. Over the following months the frequencies of hyperexpanded clones went down, and after one year T-cell counts and TCRbeta diversity were mostly credited to newly produced T cells. In some patients, the high TCRbeta diversity seen at day 60 was put down to recipient T cells and intrathymic progenitors that had survived conditioning.

The library was built by means of PCR. Data came from an Illumina HiSeq 2500. TCR libraries were prepared with molecular barcoding, using unique molecular identifiers to normalize TCRbeta repertoire quantification. TCRdb redid the processing of the public reads, applying fastp at Q25 and MiXCR, and retained in-frame beta chains. Identical CDR3 proteins give one entry, which carries the most common genes and DNA. The sample table holds 700,000 to 850,000 distinct CDR3 sequences, of which about 16% were seen once. The top ten clones comprise under 6% of the sample. The sequence was collected from a male patient between 5 and 17 years old who had a stem cell transplant for acute lymphoblastic leukemia, so the T cells may come from the graft donor. The sample consisted of PBMCs, mostly from graft donor cells, taken 360 days after TCRalphabeta/CD19-depleted stem cell transplant.

The bases are TGTGCCAGCAGTTTCGGAACTAGCGGGAGGGCCACAGATACGCAGTATTTT. This codes for CASSFGTSGRATDTQYF. In this chain, TRBV12-3 or TRBV12-4 is recombined with TRBJ2-3; 13 bases in the junction line up with TRBD2. The CDR3 spans 17 residues, from the cysteine through the phenylalanine. Only the CDR3 DNA stays, 51 bases, in frame from base 1. V and J are trimmed by 3 bases and 2 bases, and the gene matches miss 5 bases of the junction.